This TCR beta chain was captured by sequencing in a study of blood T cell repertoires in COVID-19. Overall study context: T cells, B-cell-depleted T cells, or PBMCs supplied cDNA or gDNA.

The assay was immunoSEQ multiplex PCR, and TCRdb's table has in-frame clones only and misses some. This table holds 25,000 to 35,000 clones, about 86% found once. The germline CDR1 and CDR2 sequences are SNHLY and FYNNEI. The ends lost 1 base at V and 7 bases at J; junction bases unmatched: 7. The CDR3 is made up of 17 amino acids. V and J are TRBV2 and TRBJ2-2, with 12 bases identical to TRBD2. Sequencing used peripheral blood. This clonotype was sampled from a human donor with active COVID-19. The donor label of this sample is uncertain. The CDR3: CASSEGLAGGPGGELFF. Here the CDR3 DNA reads TGTGCCAGCAGTGAAGGTCTAGCGGGGGGGCCCGGCGGGGAGCTGTTTTTT.